The present entry profiles one TCR beta chain with its context. Clones were read by immunoSEQ multiplex PCR, and TCRdb kept only the in-frame ones, dropping some. The table has roughly 250,000 clones, 60% to 75% seen once. The data derive from a study of cytotoxic CD8 clonotypes in ibrutinib-treated CLL. This CDR3 comprises 18 residues. The V gene's germline CDR1 is MGHRA and CDR2 YSYEKL. V was clipped by 0 bases and J by 0 bases, with 15 bases between them. This rearrangement joins TRBV4-1 to TRBJ1-5, with D tentatively TRBD1 (5 bases). Sequences were derived from PBMCs, sampled after 24 months of ibrutinib treatment. This clonotype was obtained from a human donor with chronic lymphocytic leukemia. The CDR3 DNA sequence: TGCGCCAGCAGCCAAGATCTTTGGGCAGGGTATAGCAATCAGCCCCAGCATTTT. Amino acid sequence: CASSQDLWAGYSNQPQHF.